This T cell receptor (beta chain) comes out of a study of regulatory T cells in long-lasting Graves disease. General study findings and limits: Examination was confined to peripheral blood, excluding thyroid tissue.

J lost 2 bases, V lost 2 bases, and 7 bases had no gene match. CDR1 and CDR2 from the germline V gene are SGHTA and FQGNSA. The CDR3 is 18 residues long. Stated time point: newly diagnosed GD, antithyroid drugs for less than 3 months. From RNA extracted from PBMCs, the TCR library was made. Peripheral blood, at about 8.9 milliliters, went into EDTA tubes. Arm-PCR with iRepertoire HTBI primers amplified the CDR3 regions for these TCR beta libraries. Each CDR3 protein gets one entry after TCRdb re-called the multiplex PCR reads with MiXCR. The data show 200,000 to 250,000 distinct CDR3 sequences, about 19% seen once. This clonotype turned up a few times. What it binds is unknown. The same data also contributed to another study, on T cells in Graves' hyperthyroidism and ophthalmopathy.

The V and J genes are TRBV7-2 and TRBJ2-6; 9 bases align to TRBD1. The receptor was isolated from a woman aged 30 to 39 with Graves disease. The sample consisted of peripheral blood mononuclear cells (PBMCs), taken at new diagnosis, from a patient treated with antithyroid drugs. The CDR3 coding sequence is TGTGCCAGCAGCTTAACGGGGACAGGGAGACCTGGGGCCAACGTCCTGACTTTC. This gives the protein CASSLTGTGRPGANVLTF.